This T cell receptor beta chain is drawn from a study of regulatory T cells in long-lasting Graves disease (dated by TCRdb to the early 2020s). The study in broad terms: Antithyroid drugs had been taken for less than 3 months by newly diagnosed Graves' disease patients. Patients with persistent Graves' disease were compared with patients with newly diagnosed Graves' disease using TCR sequencing and RNA sequencing of peripheral blood. The study was registered as a clinical trial and conducted in China. A total of about 35 samples underwent TCR sequencing, from about 13 patients with persistent Graves' disease and 20 or so patients with newly diagnosed Graves' disease.

The investigation overall reported the following: Persistent disease showed preferential use of TRBV28, TRBJ1-2 and TRBJ2-5, whereas newly diagnosed disease favored TRBV20-1 and TRBJ2-1. Persistent patients shared more public clonotypes among themselves (around 3,000) than newly diagnosed patients did (over 900). Lower TCR Shannon entropy and fewer highly expanded clones were observed in persistent Graves' disease patients than in newly diagnosed patients, which suggested clonal expansion. The small sample size was acknowledged by the authors as a limitation that may reduce accuracy. Only the TCR beta chain was sequenced and analyzed. Only peripheral blood was studied, because thyroid tissue, the primary lesion, was inaccessible.

There are 13 amino acids in the CDR3, from cysteine to phenylalanine inclusive. Just the 39-base CDR3 DNA is kept, in frame starting at base 1. Trimming costs V 6 bases and J 7 bases, and their ends lie 16 bases apart. For CDR1 and CDR2, the germline V gene lists SQVTM and ANQGSEA. Of note for this clonotype: It has no known antigen specificity. Per-nucleotide qualities are absent, and no much larger clonotype sits a single base away.

Receptor amplification or capture employed multiplex PCR. Data came from an Illumina HiSeq 4000. TCR beta libraries were built with iRepertoire HTBI primers and Arm-PCR amplification of CDR3 regions. Before sequencing, the PCR products went through gel purification. The published analysis was carried out like this. Gene usage analysis of CDR3 amino acid clonotypes relied on the roughly 60 TRBV and 12 to 15 TRBJ segments identified across samples. Filtered high-quality paired reads were merged into contigs using COPE and FqMerger. BLAST was used to align contigs to IMGT TRBV, TRBD and TRBJ reference genes, and CDR3 was defined according to IMGT. Any clonotype with a frequency above 0.1% was classified as a highly expanded clone. Repertoire diversity was measured by Shannon entropy, and V-J evenness by the Gini coefficient. A clonotype found in more than one individual was treated as public. In-frame beta chains were kept once TCRdb had trimmed the public reads at Q25 with fastp and called clones with MiXCR. A single entry per CDR3 protein holds the most common genes and DNA from its merged rows. TCRdb's processing, not the authors', yielded these V and J calls. This sample holds 500,000 or so distinct CDR3 sequences; around 15% were observed only once. The ten largest clones add up to 25% of the sample.

The time point label, as the study defines it: newly diagnosed GD, antithyroid drugs for less than 3 months. For both TCR sequencing and RNA sequencing, RNA was extracted from PBMCs in TRIzol. The diagnosis of Graves' disease followed American Thyroid Association guidelines. Patients were recruited from an endocrinology department in Xi'an, China. Each patient gave 9 to 10 milliliters of peripheral blood, collected in an EDTA anticoagulant tube. Ficoll Paque Plus density gradient separation was used to isolate PBMCs, and no additional T cell sorting was done. An Agilent 2100 Bioanalyzer and agarose gel were used to check RNA quality, and a NanoDrop 2000 was used to measure RNA concentration. This sample also belongs to another study, concerning T cells in Graves' hyperthyroidism and ophthalmopathy. As the second study states: Stable Graves' hyperthyroidism was defined as the absence of progression to ophthalmopathy over 18 months of follow-up. Hyperthyroidism patients were aged 18 to 65 years and newly diagnosed, with disease duration of less than 2 months. Any patient with an uncontrolled infection, another autoimmune disease, pregnancy or lactation was excluded. Diagnoses were established on the basis of clinical symptoms, serum thyroxine and TRAb, thyroid ultrasound, and orbital computed tomography. A first-round RT-PCR of the TCR CDR3 used the HTBI primer set with the Qiagen OneStep RT-PCR kit. Most expanded thyroid clonotypes (frequency above 0.001) were also found in blood, which suggests that blood repertoires may mirror thyroid immune responses. A 13 V-J signature model separated ophthalmopathy from stable hyperthyroidism, with around 90% sensitivity and 81.08% specificity in cross-validation and 80%/75% in testing. During validation, the model predicted progression to ophthalmopathy a median of about 6.3 months ahead of onset, with around 70% sensitivity and 72% to 80% specificity. TCR V-J signatures able to tell the groups apart were searched for in a discovery cohort of more than 90 patients, of whom fewer than 45 had Graves' ophthalmopathy and about 60 had stable Graves' hyperthyroidism. An independent validation cohort of under 20 hyperthyroidism patients and 15 or so patients who later progressed to ophthalmopathy tested prospective prediction of ophthalmopathy. For training and testing, the 80 to 100 patients in the discovery cohort were randomly divided in a 7:3 ratio. In addition, the study compared T-cell repertoires in thyroid tissue and in blood from about 6 Graves' hyperthyroidism patients. Following sampling, methimazole starting at 30 mg daily was given to hyperthyroidism patients, and high-dose intravenous methylprednisolone was given to ophthalmopathy patients. Libraries were constructed in a second round of multiplex PCR, after which size selection and purification were performed. The libraries were sequenced on an Illumina HiSeq2000 using paired-end 100 bp reads. SOAPnuke was used to process the raw data, removing reads that contained adapters or uncalled bases, had a mean Phred below 15, or lacked an exact match to the constant primer or identifier. High-quality paired reads were merged with COPE v1.2.5, and unique nucleotide sequences were defined as clonotypes. MiTCR v1.1 was used to align the clonotypes against IMGT TRBV, TRBD and TRBJ reference segments. The analysis was restricted to V-J combinations with a frequency above 0.0001, which together covered 99.2% of the repertoires. A TCS score was defined as the ratio of F50 (clonal expansion) to E x V (chaos), with BLOSUM62-based TCRdist applied between CDR3 peptides within each V-J. Welch's t-statistics and random forest reduced some 510 V-J features to 13, which were used in a naive Bayes classifier (R e1071). No statistical method was used to set the sample size in advance, and investigators knew the group allocation. TCR Vbeta CDR3 sequencing of 140 or so peripheral blood samples (approximately 44 ophthalmopathy, about 75 hyperthyroidism and roughly 17 progressor patients) is reported in the paper.

The clonotype was recovered from a woman aged 40-65 years with Graves disease. Donor details come from another sample of the same person, matched by shared clones. The chain is made from TRBV29-1 and TRBJ1-5, and possibly TRBD1, on 6 matching bases. Sequenced here: peripheral blood mononuclear cells (PBMCs), sampled at new diagnosis, from a patient treated with antithyroid drugs. The CDR3 sequence is CSVARGLDQPQHF. In nucleotide form, the sequence is TGCAGCGTCGCCAGGGGTTTAGACCAGCCCCAGCATTTT. Joined to the reference TRBV29-1 and TRBJ1-5 proteins, this CDR3 gives the full variable domain: SAVISQKPSRDICQRGTSLTIQCQVDSQVTMMFWYRQQPGQSLTLIATANQGSEATYESGFVIDKFPISRPNLTFSTLTVSNMSPEDSSIYLCSVARGLDQPQHFGDGTRLSIL.